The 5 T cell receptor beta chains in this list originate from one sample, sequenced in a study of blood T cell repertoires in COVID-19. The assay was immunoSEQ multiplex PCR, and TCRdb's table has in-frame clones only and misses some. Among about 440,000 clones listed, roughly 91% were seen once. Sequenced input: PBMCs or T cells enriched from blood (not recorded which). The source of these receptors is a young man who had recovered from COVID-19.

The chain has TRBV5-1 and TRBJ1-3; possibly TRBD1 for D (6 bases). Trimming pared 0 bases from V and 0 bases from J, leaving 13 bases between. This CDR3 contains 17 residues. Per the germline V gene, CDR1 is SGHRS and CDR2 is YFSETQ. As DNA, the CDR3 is TGCGCCAGCAGCTTGGACGGGGGGCCTACCTCTGGAAACACCATATATTTT. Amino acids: CASSLDGGPTSGNTIYF.

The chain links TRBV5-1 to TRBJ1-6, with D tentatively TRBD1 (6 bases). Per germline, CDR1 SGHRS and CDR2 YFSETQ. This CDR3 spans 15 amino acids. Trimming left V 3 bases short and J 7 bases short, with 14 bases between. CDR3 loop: CASSSQADRNSPLHF. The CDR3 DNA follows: TGCGCCAGCAGCTCCCAAGCGGACAGAAATTCACCCCTCCACTTT.

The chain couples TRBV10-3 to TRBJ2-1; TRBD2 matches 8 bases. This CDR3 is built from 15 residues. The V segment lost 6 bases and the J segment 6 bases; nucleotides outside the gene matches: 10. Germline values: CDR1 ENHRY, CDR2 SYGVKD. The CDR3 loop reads CAISSGSGVINEQFF. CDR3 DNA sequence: TGTGCCATCAGCAGCGGGAGCGGCGTCATCAATGAGCAGTTCTTC.

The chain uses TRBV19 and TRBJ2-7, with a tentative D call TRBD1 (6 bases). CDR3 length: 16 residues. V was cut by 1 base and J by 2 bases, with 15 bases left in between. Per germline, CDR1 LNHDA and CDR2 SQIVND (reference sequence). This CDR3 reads CASSIGGTSRPYEQYF. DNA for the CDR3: TGTGCCAGTAGTATAGGGGGGACATCAAGGCCCTACGAGCAGTACTTC.

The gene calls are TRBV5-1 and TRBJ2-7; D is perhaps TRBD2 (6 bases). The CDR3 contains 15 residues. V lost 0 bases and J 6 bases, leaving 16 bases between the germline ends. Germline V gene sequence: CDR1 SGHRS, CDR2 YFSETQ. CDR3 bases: TGCGCCAGCAGCTTGGAGTATTTAGGTAGCGGCGAGCAGTACTTC. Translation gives CASSLEYLGSGEQYF.